The 10 T cell receptor beta chains in this list originate from one sample, sequenced in a study of cytomegalovirus exposure and HLA in healthy donors. The primer mix had 60 Vbeta and 13 Jbeta primers. Sequencing was performed with immunoSEQ multiplex PCR; in TCRdb, only in-frame clones are kept and a portion is missing. The table gives roughly 200,000 clones; the top ten clones make up about 1% of it. Specimen: PBMCs. These receptors all stem from a girl aged 2-10 years in good health and CMV-seropositive.

The chain combines TRBV19 with TRBJ1-2; 8 nucleotides line up with TRBD1. The CDR3 length is 15 residues. V gave up 2 bases and J gave up 8 bases; unmatched junction bases: 10. The V gene's germline CDR1 is LNHDA and CDR2 SQIVND (reference sequence). CDR3 sequence (DNA): TGTGCCAGTAGTATACCGGGACAGGTCCTCGGGGGCTACACCTTC. This gives the protein CASSIPGQVLGGYTF.

About this clone itself: This sample includes further DNA sequences coding for the same CDR3. The chain carries TRBV19 and TRBJ1-5; possible D gene TRBD1, 5 bases. Trimming pared 3 bases from V and 4 bases from J, leaving 7 bases between. CDR3 length: 13 residues. CDR1 is LNHDA, CDR2 SQIVND, per germline (reference sequence). Written as DNA, the CDR3 is TGTGCCAGTAGTATCGGGGGGAATCAGCCCCAGCATTTT. As protein: CASSIGGNQPQHF.

The rearrangement joins TRBV18 to TRBJ1-1, with D possibly TRBD1 on 6 matching bases. The CDR3 extends over 19 amino acids. Trimming pared 1 base from V and 4 bases from J, leaving 25 bases between. Germline CDR1 KGHSH, CDR2 LQKENI. This CDR3 reads CASSPRTQQGSEPSTEAFF. Here the CDR3 DNA reads TGTGCCAGCTCACCACGCACACAACAGGGAAGCGAGCCTAGCACTGAAGCTTTCTTT. Complete variable domain (other parts from reference TRBV18 and TRBJ1-1): NAGVMQNPRHLVRRRGQEARLRCSPMKGHSHVYWYRQLPEEGLKFMVYLQKENIIDESGMPKERFSAEFPKEGPSILRIQQVVRGDSAAYFCASSPRTQQGSEPSTEAFFGQGTRLTVV.

The CDR3 region is CASSTGVRYEQYF. CDR3 bases: TGTGCCAGCAGCACAGGGGTCCGCTACGAGCAGTACTTC. The rearrangement links TRBV2 to TRBJ2-7; TRBD1 agrees at 7 bases. Trimming cost V 6 bases and J 3 bases; bases outside gene matches: 5. The CDR3 loop spans 13 amino acids. Germline CDR1 is SNHLY and CDR2 is FYNNEI. Full variable domain (outside the CDR3, taken from reference TRBV2 and TRBJ2-7): EPEVTQTPSHQVTQMGQEVILRCVPISNHLYFYWYRQILGQKVEFLVSFYNNEISEKSEIFDDQFSVERPDGSNFTLKIRSTKLEDSAMYFCASSTGVRYEQYFGPGTRLTVT.

The chain employs TRBV11-2 and TRBJ1-5; maybe TRBD1 (5 bases). The CDR3 loop spans 17 amino acids. Trimming left V 1 base short and J 6 bases short, with 19 bases between. Germline V gene sequence: CDR1 SGHAT, CDR2 FQNNGV. This CDR3 is CASSLVGGAAGSQPQHF. The DNA for the CDR3 is TGTGCCAGCAGCTTAGTTGGTGGGGCAGCCGGTAGTCAGCCCCAGCATTTT.

The gene calls are TRBV7-2 and TRBJ1-1; TRBD1 might be the D (5 bases). The CDR3 has 14 amino acids. Germline V gives CDR1 SGHTA, CDR2 FQGNSA. V shed 4 bases and J shed 0 bases, with 9 bases lying between them. CDR3 loop: CASSSQGMNTEAFF. The CDR3 nucleotides are TGTGCCAGCAGCTCTCAGGGTATGAACACTGAAGCTTTCTTT.

The chain recombines TRBV4-1 with TRBJ2-1; 13 positions agree with TRBD2. Germline CDR1 is MGHRA and CDR2 is YSYEKL. V gave up 0 bases and J gave up 0 bases; unmatched junction bases: 8. This CDR3 contains 20 residues. CDR3 residues: CASSQESGTSGASSYNEQFF. The DNA of the CDR3 is TGCGCCAGCAGCCAAGAATCCGGGACTAGCGGGGCGAGCTCCTACAATGAGCAGTTCTTC.

The rearrangement joins TRBV21-1 to TRBJ1-1. TRBV21-1 is termed a pseudogene. This CDR3 comprises 13 residues. The CDR3 bases are TGTGCCAGCAGCGGAATCGGGGGCACTGAAGCTTTCTTT. Amino acid sequence: CASSGIGGTEAFF.

A word on this clone: Sequence at one end of the junction differs from germline and may be a read error. The chain employs TRBV5-6 and TRBJ2-7, with 12 bases matching TRBD2. This CDR3 has 19 residues. Germline loops: CDR1 SGHDT, CDR2 YYEEEE. For the CDR3, the DNA is TGTGCCAGCAGCTTTTCCCCCATCCGACTAGCGGGAGACTCCTGCGAGCAGTACTTC. Translated: CASSFSPIRLAGDSCEQYF.

The chain joins TRBV10-3 to TRBJ2-2; TRBD1 aligns across 11 bases. V gave up 5 bases and J gave up 4 bases; unmatched junction bases: 6. CDR1 ENHRY and CDR2 SYGVKD come from the germline V gene. The CDR3 extends over 16 amino acids. In nucleotides, the CDR3 is TGTGCCATCAGTTCTCGGACAGGGGGCATCACCGGGGAGCTGTTTTTT. Its protein product is CAISSRTGGITGELFF.